Following are 6 T cell receptor beta chains from one sample sequenced in a study of blood T cell repertoires in COVID-19. The table came from immunoSEQ multiplex PCR; TCRdb's copy has only in-frame clones and leaves some out. The sample shows roughly 250,000 clones, nearly 85% of them seen only once. The sequencing input was peripheral blood. The receptors were sampled from a human donor in a cohort sampled during active COVID-19.

In its sample, this clone was seen a few times. The rearrangement links TRBV11-2 to TRBJ2-7; 7 nucleotides line up with TRBD1. Unmatched junction bases numbered 16, after V lost 5 bases and J lost 3 bases. The V gene's germline CDR1 is SGHAT and CDR2 FQNNGV. The length of the CDR3 is 17 residues. The CDR3 protein is CASSPRTGARSFYEQYF. CDR3 sequence (DNA): TGTGCCAGCAGCCCCCGGACAGGTGCTAGATCCTTCTACGAGCAGTACTTC.

This clone appeared a single time. The V call is TRBV4-2, the J call TRBJ2-5; 14 bases align to TRBD2. In germline, CDR1 is LGHNA, CDR2 YNFKEQ. Trimming at V came to 4 bases and at J to 5 bases, leaving 9 bases not matched to a gene. The CDR3 is made up of 17 amino acids. The CDR3 region has the DNA TGTGCCAGCAGCCCGGGACTAGCGGGAGTGGAGGGGGAGACCCAGTACTTC. The encoded protein is CASSPGLAGVEGETQYF.

The chain links TRBV7-9 to TRBJ2-5; possible D gene TRBD2, 6 bases. Trimming pared 1 base from V and 4 bases from J, leaving 13 bases between. CDR1 and CDR2 from the germline V gene are SEHNR and FQNEAQ (reference sequence). The CDR3 contains 15 residues. CDR3 loop: CASSLGSGGAETQYF. DNA for the CDR3: TGTGCCAGCAGCTTAGGTAGCGGAGGGGCAGAGACCCAGTACTTC.

This chain uses TRBV10-1 with TRBJ2-1; D remains unclear. Germline-derived CDR1 and CDR2 are WNHNN and SYGVQD (reference sequence). CDR3 length: 14 residues. Trimming took off 2 bases at V and 6 bases at J, with 11 bases between the two ends. The CDR3 coding sequence is TGCGCCAGCAGTGAGACAGTTTCAAGCAATGAGCAGTTCTTC. This translates into CASSETVSSNEQFF.

This chain links TRBV7-2 with TRBJ2-7, with 13 bases matching TRBD2. The germline gives CDR1 SGHTA, CDR2 FQGNSA. The length of the CDR3 is 19 residues. The J segment lost 3 bases and the V segment lost 5 bases, leaving 16 bases of the junction unmatched. CDR3 bases: TGTGCCAGCAGCACACGGACTAGCGGGAGCCCGCTGGGGCACTACGAGCAGTACTTC. It yields the protein CASSTRTSGSPLGHYEQYF.

This clone appeared a single time. The rearrangement joins TRBV9 to TRBJ2-7; 9 nucleotides agree with TRBD2. Losses at the gene ends were 3 bases for V and 2 bases for J; bases not matched to a gene: 0. Per germline, CDR1 SGDLS and CDR2 YYNGEE. CDR3 size: 13 residues. The CDR3 DNA follows: TGTGCCAGCAGCGGCGGGGGGGCCTACGAGCAGTACTTC. Its protein product is CASSGGGAYEQYF.